This T cell receptor beta chain emerged from a study of blood T cell repertoires in COVID-19. Study-level information: From T cells, B-cell-depleted T cells, or PBMCs came the material, which was cDNA or gDNA.

Germline CDR1 is SGHKS and CDR2 is YYEKEE (reference sequence). V lost 2 bases and J lost 7; bases outside the gene matches: 6. CDR3 length equals 15 residues. Assay used: immunoSEQ multiplex PCR; TCRdb lists only in-frame clones, some missing. This table has around 160,000 clones, roughly 80% appearing once. Sequencing was done on a sample of peripheral blood. V usage is TRBV5-5 and J usage is TRBJ1-4, with 9 bases that match TRBD1. The TCR comes from an elderly woman with acute or convalescent COVID-19. CDR3 amino acids: CASSFGDREGEKLFF. In DNA form, the CDR3 reads TGTGCCAGCAGCTTCGGGGACAGGGAAGGTGAAAAACTGTTTTTT.